The 7 T cell receptor beta chains listed next were all sequenced from one sample in a study of shared clonotypes between healthy human individuals. TCRdb keeps only in-frame clones here, not all; method: immunoSEQ multiplex PCR. The repertoire includes more than 450,000 clones, approximately 79% of them detected once, and 10% to 15% sits in the top ten. Input material: PBMCs. The receptors were gathered from a woman aged 40 to 55 in good health. Some clones in this sample may be carry-over from other donors' samples.

The chain is built from TRBV11-3 and TRBJ1-3; D gene uncertain. The CDR3 is 14 residues long. CDR1 is SGHNT and CDR2 is YENEEA in the germline V gene. Trimming removed 0 bases from V and 4 bases from J, with 7 bases in between. CDR3 DNA sequence: TGTGCCAGCAGCTTAGATGCCCAGGGAAACACCATATATTTT. Amino acid sequence: CASSLDAQGNTIYF.

The chain employs TRBV4-1 and TRBJ2-7; 9 bases agree with TRBD1. CDR3 size: 14 residues. Germline V CDR1 and CDR2: MGHRA, YSYEKL. V shed 4 bases, J shed 9 bases, and the junction held 10 bases outside the gene matches. In DNA, the CDR3 is TGCGCCAGCAGCCGACCGGGACAGGGAGGAAGGCAGTACTTC. Its translation is CASSRPGQGGRQYF.

This sequence joins TRBV6-1 and TRBJ1-1; D remains ambiguous. The germline V gene has CDR1 MNHNS and CDR2 SASEGT. This CDR3 region has 15 residues. V lost 4 bases and J lost 4, with 16 bases in between. In DNA form, the CDR3 reads TGTGCCAGCAGTGGCGGTGTAGTGTGGGTCACTGAAGCTTTCTTT. This codes for CASSGGVVWVTEAFF.

This clone appeared a few times. The genes are TRBV27 and TRBJ1-5; D perhaps matches TRBD1 (6 bases). CDR1 and CDR2 from the germline V gene are MNHEY and SMNVEV (reference sequence). V shed 5 bases and J shed 2 bases, with 19 bases lying between them. CDR3 length: 17 residues. The CDR3: CASSKTGEGGGNQPQHF. CDR3 nucleotide sequence: TGTGCCAGCAGTAAGACAGGCGAAGGTGGTGGCAATCAGCCCCAGCATTTT.

The J gene is TRBJ2-7, the V gene TRBV4-2; possible D gene TRBD2, 5 bases. This CDR3 comprises 13 residues. Germline V gene data show CDR1 as LGHNA and CDR2 as YNFKEQ. Trimming removed 4 bases at V and 0 bases at J, with 7 bases between. The CDR3 protein is CASSRGSSYEQYF. The CDR3 region has the DNA TGTGCCAGCAGCCGAGGGAGCTCCTACGAGCAGTACTTC.

V and J are TRBV7-9 and TRBJ1-1; 9 bases are shared with TRBD1. Looked up from germline, CDR1 is SEHNR and CDR2 is FQNEAQ (reference sequence). J was trimmed by 5 bases and V by 5 bases; bases with no gene match: 12. CDR3 length equals 16 residues. CDR3 region: CASSTRQGGMGTEAFF. In DNA form, the CDR3 reads TGTGCCAGCAGCACTCGACAGGGGGGTATGGGGACTGAAGCTTTCTTT.

This clone has a single count. The chain is built from TRBV15 and TRBJ2-7; 7 positions match TRBD1. After removal of 5 bases from V and 2 bases from J, the junction contained 6 bases not matched to a gene. CDR1 is LNHNV and CDR2 is YYDKDF in the germline V gene (reference sequence). This CDR3 has 14 amino acids. The CDR3 nucleotides are TGTGCCACCAGCGCCCTGACAGGGACCTACGAGCAGTACTTC. Encoded protein: CATSALTGTYEQYF.